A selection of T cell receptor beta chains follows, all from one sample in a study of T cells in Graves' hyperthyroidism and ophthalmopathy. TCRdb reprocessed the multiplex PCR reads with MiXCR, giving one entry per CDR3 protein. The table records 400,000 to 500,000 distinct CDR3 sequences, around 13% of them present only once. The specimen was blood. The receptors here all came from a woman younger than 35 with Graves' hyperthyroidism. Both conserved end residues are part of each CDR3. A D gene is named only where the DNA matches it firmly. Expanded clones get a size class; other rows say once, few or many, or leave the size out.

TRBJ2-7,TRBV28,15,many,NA,TGTGCCAGCAGTTTACCCCAAGCGGTAACCTACGAGCAGTACTTC,CASSLPQAVTYEQYF
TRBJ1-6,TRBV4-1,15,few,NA,TGCGCCAGCAGCCAAGATTCCAGGGTCAATTCACCCCTCCACTTT,CASSQDSRVNSPLHF
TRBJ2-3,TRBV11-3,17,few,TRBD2,TGTGCCAGCAGCCAAGGGGCTAGCGGGTCTAGCACAGATACGCAGTATTTT,CASSQGASGSSTDTQYF
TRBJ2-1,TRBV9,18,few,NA,TGTGCCAGCAGCGTAGACGCGGTTTGGGCTAATCTCTACAATGAGCAGTTCTTC,CASSVDAVWANLYNEQFF
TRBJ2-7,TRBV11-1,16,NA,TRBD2,TGTGCCAGCGCGGGTGGGATAGCGGGAGGGCCATCCGAGCAGTACTTC,CASAGGIAGGPSEQYF
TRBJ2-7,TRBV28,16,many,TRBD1,TGTGCCAGCAGTCAGCGGACAGGGGGCATTAGGTACGAGCAGTACTTC,CASSQRTGGIRYEQYF
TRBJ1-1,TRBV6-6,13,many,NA,TGTGCCAGCAGTTACTCGAAAATCCGTGAAGCTTTCTTT,CASSYSKIREAFF
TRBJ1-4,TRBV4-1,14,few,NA,TGCGCCAGCAGCCATATTCATGGGAACGAAAAACTGTTTTTT,CASSHIHGNEKLFF
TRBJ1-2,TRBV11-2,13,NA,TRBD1,TGTGCCAGCAGCCTCACGGACAGGGGAGGCTACACCTTC,CASSLTDRGGYTF
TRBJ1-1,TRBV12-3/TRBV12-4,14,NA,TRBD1,TGTGCCAGCACCTCGGGACAGGGCATCCCTGAAGCTTTCTTT,CASTSGQGIPEAFF
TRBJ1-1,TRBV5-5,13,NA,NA,TGTGCCGGCAGCCCGCGGGGCGTCACTGAAGCTTTCTTT,CAGSPRGVTEAFF
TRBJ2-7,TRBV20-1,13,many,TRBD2,TGCAGTGCTAGTAGGACTAGCTCCTACGAGCAGTACTTC,CSASRTSSYEQYF
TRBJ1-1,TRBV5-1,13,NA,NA,TGCGCCAGCAGCTTGGTAGGGGTCACTGAAGCTTTCTTT,CASSLVGVTEAFF
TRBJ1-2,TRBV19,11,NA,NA,TGTGCCACCCAGTACGTAGATGGCTACACCTTC,CATQYVDGYTF
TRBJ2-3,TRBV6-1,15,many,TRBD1,TGTGCCAGCAGTACGCCGGACAGGGGGCGCGATACGCAGTATTTT,CASSTPDRGRDTQYF
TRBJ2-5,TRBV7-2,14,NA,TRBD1,TGTGCCAGCAGCTTCGACAGGGGGTCCATGACCCAGTACTTC,CASSFDRGSMTQYF
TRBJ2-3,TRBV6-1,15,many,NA,TGTGCCAGCAGACTGGGACACCTTTACACAGATACGCAGTATTTT,CASRLGHLYTDTQYF
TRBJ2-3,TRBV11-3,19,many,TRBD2,TGTGCCAGCAGCTTTTCTAGCGGAACGCTAGGCCCAAGCACAGATACGCAGTATTTT,CASSFSSGTLGPSTDTQYF
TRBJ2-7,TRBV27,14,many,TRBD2,TGTGCCAGCAGTCCGGGACTACCCACCTACGAGCAGTACTTC,CASSPGLPTYEQYF
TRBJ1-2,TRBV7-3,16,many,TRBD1,TGTGCCAGCAGCTTATGGGGGGGACAGGGGGCGCGGAGCTACACCTTC,CASSLWGGQGARSYTF
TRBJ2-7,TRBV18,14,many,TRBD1,TGTGCCAGCTCACCTACAGGGGACTCCTACGAGCAGTACTTC,CASSPTGDSYEQYF
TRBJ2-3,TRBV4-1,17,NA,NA,TGCGCCAGCAGCCAAGATCGGGCCCGGCTGACGACAGATACGCAGTATTTT,CASSQDRARLTTDTQYF
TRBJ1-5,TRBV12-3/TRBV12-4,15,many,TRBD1,TGTGCCAGCAGTTTCGGGACAGGGGGCCATCAGCCCCAGCATTTT,CASSFGTGGHQPQHF
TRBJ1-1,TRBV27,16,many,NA,TGTGCCAGCAACCTTTACGGGAGCCACCGGAACACTGAAGCTTTCTTT,CASNLYGSHRNTEAFF
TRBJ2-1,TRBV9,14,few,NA,TGTGCCAGCAGCGTAGCTACGGCCCCCCATGAGCAGTTCTTC,CASSVATAPHEQFF
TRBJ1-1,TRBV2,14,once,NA,TGTGCCAGCAGTCCTATACCGGTGGGCACTGAAGCTTTCTTT,CASSPIPVGTEAFF
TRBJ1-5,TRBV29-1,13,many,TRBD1,TGCAGCGTTGCTCGGGACAGAAATCAGCCCCAGCATTTT,CSVARDRNQPQHF
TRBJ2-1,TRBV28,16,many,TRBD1,TGTGCCAGCAGTCAAGCGACAGGGGGCACCTACAATGAGCAGTTCTTC,CASSQATGGTYNEQFF
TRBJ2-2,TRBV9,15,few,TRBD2,TGTGCCAGCAGCGTAGCACTCCGGGGGGCCGGGGAGCTGTTTTTT,CASSVALRGAGELFF
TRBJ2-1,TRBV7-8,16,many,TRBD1,TGTGCCAGCAGCACGGAGACAGGGGGTGTCTACAATGAGCAGTTCTTC,CASSTETGGVYNEQFF
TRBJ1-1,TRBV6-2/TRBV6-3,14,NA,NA,TGTGCCAGCAGTTACGCATTAACAGGTTCTGAAGCTTTCTTT,CASSYALTGSEAFF
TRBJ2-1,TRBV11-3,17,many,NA,TGTGCCAGCAGCTCGTTAGGGGCTAGCAGAACATACAATGAGCAGTTCTTC,CASSSLGASRTYNEQFF
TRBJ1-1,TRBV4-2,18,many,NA,TGTGCCAGCAGCCAAGATTCTATGGGGGCCCAGCCGCACACTGAAGCTTTCTTT,CASSQDSMGAQPHTEAFF
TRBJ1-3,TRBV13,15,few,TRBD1,TGTGCCAGCAGCGGACAGGGTTACTCTGGAAACACCATATATTTT,CASSGQGYSGNTIYF
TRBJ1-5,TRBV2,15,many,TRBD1,TGTGCCAGCAGTACTGACAGGGTCTATAATCAGCCCCAGCATTTT,CASSTDRVYNQPQHF
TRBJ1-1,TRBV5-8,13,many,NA,TGTGCCAGCAGAAAAGACGCGAACACTGAAGCTTTCTTT,CASRKDANTEAFF
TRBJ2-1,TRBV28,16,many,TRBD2,TGTGCCAGCAGTGGAAGGACTAGCGGGAGGGCCTCTGAGCAGTTCTTC,CASSGRTSGRASEQFF
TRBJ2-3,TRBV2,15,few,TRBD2,TGTGCCAGCAGGAGGATTCTAGCGGGAGCAGATACGCAGTATTTT,CASRRILAGADTQYF
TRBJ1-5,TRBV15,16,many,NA,TGTGCCACCAGCTTTGGTACAGGCGTCTACAATCAGCCCCAGCATTTT,CATSFGTGVYNQPQHF
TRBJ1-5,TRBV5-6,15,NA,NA,TGTGCCAGCAGCCAGACAGGCCGACCTAATCAGCCCCAGCATTTT,CASSQTGRPNQPQHF
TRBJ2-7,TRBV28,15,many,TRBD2,TGTGCCAGCAGCTCGACTAGCGGGAGTCTCTACGAGCAGTACTTC,CASSSTSGSLYEQYF
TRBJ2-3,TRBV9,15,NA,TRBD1,TGTGCCAGCACCTGGGGACAGGGGGCGGCAGATACGCAGTATTTT,CASTWGQGAADTQYF
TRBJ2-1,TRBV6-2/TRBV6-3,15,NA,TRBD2,TGTGCCAGCAGTAGTGCTAGCGGGGATTACAATGAGCAGTTCTTC,CASSSASGDYNEQFF
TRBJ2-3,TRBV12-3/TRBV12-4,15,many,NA,TGTGCCAGCAGTTTATTTGGGACCCCATCAGATACGCAGTATTTT,CASSLFGTPSDTQYF
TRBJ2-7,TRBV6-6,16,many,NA,TGTGCCAGCAGTTACCCCCCGGCAGGGAACTTCTACGAGCAGTACTTC,CASSYPPAGNFYEQYF
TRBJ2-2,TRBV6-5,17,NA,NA,TGTGCCAGCAGTTACTCCCTGGCAGGGTTTAACACCGGGGAGCTGTTTTTT,CASSYSLAGFNTGELFF
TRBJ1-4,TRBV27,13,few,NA,TGTGCCAGCCGACATAGGCGGGATGAAAAACTGTTTTTT,CASRHRRDEKLFF
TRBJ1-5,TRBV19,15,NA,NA,TGTGCCAGTAGTCTAACAGGGTATCCCAATCAGCCCCAGCATTTT,CASSLTGYPNQPQHF
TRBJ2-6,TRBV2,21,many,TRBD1,TGTGCCAGCAGCGGGTCTACAGGGGCAGGCAAGAACCCCTCTGGGGCCAACGTCCTGACTTTC,CASSGSTGAGKNPSGANVLTF
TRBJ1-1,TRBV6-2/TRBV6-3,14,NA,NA,TGTGCCAGCAAACGGGACGCGGGGGGCACTGAAGCTTTCTTT,CASKRDAGGTEAFF
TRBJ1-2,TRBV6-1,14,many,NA,TGTGCCAGCAGTGTAGACACCTCTAACTATGGCTACACCTTC,CASSVDTSNYGYTF
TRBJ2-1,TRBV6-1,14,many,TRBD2,TGTGCCATCCTAGCGGGACCGTCGGGCAATGAGCAGTTCTTC,CAILAGPSGNEQFF
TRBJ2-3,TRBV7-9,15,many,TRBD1,TGTGCCAGCAGCTTACCGCAGGGGGCACCAGATACGCAGTATTTT,CASSLPQGAPDTQYF
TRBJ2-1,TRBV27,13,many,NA,TGTGCCAGCAGTTTATTGAGGAGGAATGAGCAGTTCTTC,CASSLLRRNEQFF
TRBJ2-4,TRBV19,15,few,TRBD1,TGTGCCAGTAGTAGTACAGGGGTAGCCAAAAACATTCAGTACTTC,CASSSTGVAKNIQYF
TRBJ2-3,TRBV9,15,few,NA,TGTGCCAGCAGCGTAGTTGGGTGGAACACAGATACGCAGTATTTT,CASSVVGWNTDTQYF
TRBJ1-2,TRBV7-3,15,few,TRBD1,TGTGCCAGCAGCCCTACTACAGGGGAACGCTATGGCTACACCTTC,CASSPTTGERYGYTF
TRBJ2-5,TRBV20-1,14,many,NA,TGCAGTGCTGTGTTATCTAGCGAGGGAAAGACCCAGTACTTC,CSAVLSSEGKTQYF
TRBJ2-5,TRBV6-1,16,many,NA,TGTGCCAGCAGTGAAGGGATCGGCCGGGGCCAAGAGACCCAGTACTTC,CASSEGIGRGQETQYF